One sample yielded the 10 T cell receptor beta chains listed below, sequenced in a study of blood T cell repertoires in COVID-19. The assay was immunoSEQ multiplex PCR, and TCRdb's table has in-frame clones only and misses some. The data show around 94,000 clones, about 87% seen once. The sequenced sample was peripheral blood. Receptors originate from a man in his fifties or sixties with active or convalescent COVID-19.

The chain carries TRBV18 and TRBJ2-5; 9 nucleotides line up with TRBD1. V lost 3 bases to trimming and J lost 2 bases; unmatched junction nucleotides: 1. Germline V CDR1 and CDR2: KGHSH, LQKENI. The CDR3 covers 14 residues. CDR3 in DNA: TGTGCCAGCTCACCCGGGACAGGGCAAGAGACCCAGTACTTC. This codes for CASSPGTGQETQYF.

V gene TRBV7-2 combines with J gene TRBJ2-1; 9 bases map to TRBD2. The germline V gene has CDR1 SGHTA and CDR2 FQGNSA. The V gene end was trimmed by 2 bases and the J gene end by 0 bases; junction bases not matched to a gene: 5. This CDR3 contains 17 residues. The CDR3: CASSLRAGGSSYNEQFF. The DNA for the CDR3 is TGTGCCAGCAGCTTAAGGGCGGGGGGGAGCTCCTACAATGAGCAGTTCTTC. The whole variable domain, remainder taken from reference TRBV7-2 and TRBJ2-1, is GAGVSQSPSNKVTEKGKDVELRCDPISGHTALYWYRQSLGQGLEFLIYFQGNSAPDKSGLPSDRFSAERTGGSVSTLTIQRTQQEDSAVYLCASSLRAGGSSYNEQFFGPGTRLTVL.

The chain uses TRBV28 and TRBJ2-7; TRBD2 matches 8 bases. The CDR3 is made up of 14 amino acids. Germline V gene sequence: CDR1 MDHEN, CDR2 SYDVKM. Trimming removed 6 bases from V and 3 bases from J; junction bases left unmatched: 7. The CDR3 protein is CASRPGGDYYEQYV. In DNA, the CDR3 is TGTGCCAGCAGACCCGGGGGGGATTACTACGAGCAGTACGTC.

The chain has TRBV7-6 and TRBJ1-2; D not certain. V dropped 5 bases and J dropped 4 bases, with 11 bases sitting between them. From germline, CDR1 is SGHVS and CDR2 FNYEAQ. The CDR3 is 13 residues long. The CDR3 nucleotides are TGTGCCAGCAGCCCCGAGGGCGGCTATGGCTACACCTTC. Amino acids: CASSPEGGYGYTF.

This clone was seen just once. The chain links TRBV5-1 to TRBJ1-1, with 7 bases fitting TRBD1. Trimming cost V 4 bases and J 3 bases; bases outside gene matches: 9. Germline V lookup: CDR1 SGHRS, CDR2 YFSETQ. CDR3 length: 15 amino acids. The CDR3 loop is CASSRLTGSDTEAFF. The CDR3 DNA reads TGCGCCAGCAGCCGTTTGACAGGGTCGGACACTGAAGCTTTCTTT.

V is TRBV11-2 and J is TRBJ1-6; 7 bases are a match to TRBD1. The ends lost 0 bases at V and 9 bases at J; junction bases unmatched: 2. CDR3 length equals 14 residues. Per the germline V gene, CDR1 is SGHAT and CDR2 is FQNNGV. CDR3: CASSLDRGSSPLHF. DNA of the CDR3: TGTGCCAGCAGCTTAGACAGGGGGAGTTCACCCCTCCACTTT. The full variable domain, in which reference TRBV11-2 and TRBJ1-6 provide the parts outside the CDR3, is EAGVAQSPRYKIIEKRQSVAFWCNPISGHATLYWYQQILGQGPKLLIQFQNNGVVDDSQLPKDRFSAERLKGVDSTLKIQPAKLEDSAVYLCASSLDRGSSPLHFGNGTRLTVT.

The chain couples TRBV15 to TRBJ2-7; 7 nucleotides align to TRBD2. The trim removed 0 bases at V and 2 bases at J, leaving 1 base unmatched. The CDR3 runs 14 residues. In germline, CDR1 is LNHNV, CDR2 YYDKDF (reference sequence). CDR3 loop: CATSREGGTYEQYF. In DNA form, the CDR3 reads TGTGCCACCAGCAGAGAGGGGGGGACCTACGAGCAGTACTTC.

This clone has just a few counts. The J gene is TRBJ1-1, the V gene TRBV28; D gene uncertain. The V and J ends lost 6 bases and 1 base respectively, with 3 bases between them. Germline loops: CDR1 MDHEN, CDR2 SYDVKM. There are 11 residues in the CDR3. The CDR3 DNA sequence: TGTGCCAGCAGCTCGAACACTGAAGCTTTCTTT. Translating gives CASSSNTEAFF.

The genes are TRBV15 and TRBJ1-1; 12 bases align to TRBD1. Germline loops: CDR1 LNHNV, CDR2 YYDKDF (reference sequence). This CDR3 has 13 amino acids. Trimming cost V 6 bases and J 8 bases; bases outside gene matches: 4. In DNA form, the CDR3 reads TGTGCCACCAGTCGGGACAGGGGGCTGGAAGCTTTCTTT. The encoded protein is CATSRDRGLEAFF.

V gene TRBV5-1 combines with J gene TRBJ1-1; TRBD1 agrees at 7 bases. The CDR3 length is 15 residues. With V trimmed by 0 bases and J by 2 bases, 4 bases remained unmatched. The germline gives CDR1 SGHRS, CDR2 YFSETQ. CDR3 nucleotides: TGCGCCAGCAGCTTGGACGGACAGGTTAACACTGAAGCTTTCTTT. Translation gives CASSLDGQVNTEAFF. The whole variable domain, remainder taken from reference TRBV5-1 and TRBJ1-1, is KAGVTQTPRYLIKTRGQQVTLSCSPISGHRSVSWYQQTPGQGLQFLFEYFSETQRNKGNFPGRFSGRQFSNSRSEMNVSTLELGDSALYLCASSLDGQVNTEAFFGQGTRLTVV.